The text below deals with one TCR beta chain. The V and J ends lost 6 bases and 2 bases respectively, with 3 bases between them. Germline CDR1 SNHLY, CDR2 FYNNEI. The CDR3 length is 11 residues. These data are taken from a study of T cells in localized non-small cell lung cancer. Clones were sequenced by immunoSEQ multiplex PCR, and TCRdb holds only the in-frame ones, with some missing. The sample holds about 74,000 clones, 65% to 85% seen once. The chain joins TRBV2 to TRBJ2-3; D not certain. The source is a female donor aged 60 or older with stage I lung adenocarcinoma. This sample comprised peripheral blood, obtained before any cancer treatment. CDR3 in amino acids: CASSYTDTQYF. CDR3 DNA: TGTGCCAGCAGCTACACAGATACGCAGTATTTT.